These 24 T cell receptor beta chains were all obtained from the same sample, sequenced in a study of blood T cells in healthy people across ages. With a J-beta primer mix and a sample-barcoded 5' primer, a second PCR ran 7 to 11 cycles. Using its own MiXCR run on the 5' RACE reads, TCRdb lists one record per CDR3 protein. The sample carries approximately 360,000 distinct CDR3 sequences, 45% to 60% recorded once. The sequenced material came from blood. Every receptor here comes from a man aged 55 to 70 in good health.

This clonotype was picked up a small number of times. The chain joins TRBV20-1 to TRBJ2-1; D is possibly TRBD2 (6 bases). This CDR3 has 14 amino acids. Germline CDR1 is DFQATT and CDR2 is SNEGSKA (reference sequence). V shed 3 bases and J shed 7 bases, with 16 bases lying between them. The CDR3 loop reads CSARWGGALNEQFF. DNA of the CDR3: TGCAGTGCTAGGTGGGGCGGGGCCCTGAATGAGCAGTTCTTC.

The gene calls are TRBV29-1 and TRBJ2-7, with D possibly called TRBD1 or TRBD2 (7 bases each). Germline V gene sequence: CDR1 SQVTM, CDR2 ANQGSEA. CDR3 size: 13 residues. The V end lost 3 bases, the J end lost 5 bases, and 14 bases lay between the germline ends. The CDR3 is CSVENRGGHEQYF. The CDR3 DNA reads TGCAGCGTTGAGAACAGGGGAGGGCACGAGCAGTACTTC.

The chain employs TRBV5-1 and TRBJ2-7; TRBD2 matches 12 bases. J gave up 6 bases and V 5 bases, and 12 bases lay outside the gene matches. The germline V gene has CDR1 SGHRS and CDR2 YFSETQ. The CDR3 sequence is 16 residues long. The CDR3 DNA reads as TGCGCCAGCAGTCGGGACTCGACTAGCGGGAGTGGCGAGCAGTACTTC. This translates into CASSRDSTSGSGEQYF.

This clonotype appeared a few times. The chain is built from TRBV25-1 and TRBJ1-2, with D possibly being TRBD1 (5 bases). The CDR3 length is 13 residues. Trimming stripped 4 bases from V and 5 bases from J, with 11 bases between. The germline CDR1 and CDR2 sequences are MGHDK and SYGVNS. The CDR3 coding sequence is TGTGCCAGCAGTGTGGGGACGGCTTATGGCTACACCTTC. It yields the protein CASSVGTAYGYTF.

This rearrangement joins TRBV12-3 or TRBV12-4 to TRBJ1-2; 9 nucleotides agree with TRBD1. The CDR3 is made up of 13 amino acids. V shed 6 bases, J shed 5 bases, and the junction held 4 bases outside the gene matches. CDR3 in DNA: TGTGCCAGCAGCTCGGACAGGGGATATGGCTACACCTTC. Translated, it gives CASSSDRGYGYTF.

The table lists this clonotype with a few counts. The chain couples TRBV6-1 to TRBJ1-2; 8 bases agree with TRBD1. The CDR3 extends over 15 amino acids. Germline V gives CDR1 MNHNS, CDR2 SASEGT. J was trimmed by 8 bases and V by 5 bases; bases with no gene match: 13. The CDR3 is CASSTRTGMGRGYTF. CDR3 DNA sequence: TGTGCCAGCAGTACTCGGACAGGGATGGGACGGGGCTACACCTTC.

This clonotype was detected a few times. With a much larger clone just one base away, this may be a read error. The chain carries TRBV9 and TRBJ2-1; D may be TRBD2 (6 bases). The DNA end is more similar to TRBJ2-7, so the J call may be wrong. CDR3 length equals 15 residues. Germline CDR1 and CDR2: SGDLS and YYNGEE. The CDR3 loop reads CASSSAGNSYNEQYF. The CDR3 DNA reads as TGTGCCAGCAGCTCCGCGGGGAACTCCTACAATGAGCAGTACTTC.

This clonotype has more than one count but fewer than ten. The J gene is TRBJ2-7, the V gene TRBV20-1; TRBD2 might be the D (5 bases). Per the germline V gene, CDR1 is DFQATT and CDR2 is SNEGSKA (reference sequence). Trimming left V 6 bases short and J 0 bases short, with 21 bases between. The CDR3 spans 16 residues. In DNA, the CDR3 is TGCAGTGCCCCATGGGCCGGACTCCACAGCTCCTACGAGCAGTACTTC. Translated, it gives CSAPWAGLHSSYEQYF.

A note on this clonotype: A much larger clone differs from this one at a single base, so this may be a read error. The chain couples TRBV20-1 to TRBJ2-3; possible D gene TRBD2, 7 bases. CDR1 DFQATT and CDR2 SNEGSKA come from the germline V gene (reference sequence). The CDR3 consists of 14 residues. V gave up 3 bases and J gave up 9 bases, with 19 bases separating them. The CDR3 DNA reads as TGCAGTGCTAGGAGGGGGGGACTCCAGGGAACGCAGTATTTT. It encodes CSARRGGLQGTQYF.

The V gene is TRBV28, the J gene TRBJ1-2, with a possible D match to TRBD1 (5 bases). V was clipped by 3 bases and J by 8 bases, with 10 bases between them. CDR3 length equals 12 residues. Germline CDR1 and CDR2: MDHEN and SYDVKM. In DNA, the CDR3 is TGTGCCAGCAGTTTGGGGACTCTGGGCTACACCTTC. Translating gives CASSLGTLGYTF.

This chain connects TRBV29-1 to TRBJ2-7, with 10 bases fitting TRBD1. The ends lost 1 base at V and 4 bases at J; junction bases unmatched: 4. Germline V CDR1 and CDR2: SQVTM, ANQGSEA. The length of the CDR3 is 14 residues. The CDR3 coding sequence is TGCAGCGTTGAAGGGACAGGGGGATTATACGAGCAGTACTTC. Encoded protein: CSVEGTGGLYEQYF.

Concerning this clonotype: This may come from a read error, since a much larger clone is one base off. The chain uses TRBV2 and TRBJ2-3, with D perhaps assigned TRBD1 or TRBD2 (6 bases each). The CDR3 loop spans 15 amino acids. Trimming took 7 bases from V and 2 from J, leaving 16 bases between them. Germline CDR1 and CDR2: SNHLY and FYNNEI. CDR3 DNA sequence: TGTGCCAGCAAGAAGGACGGGGGCCCCACAGATACGCAGTATTTT. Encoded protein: CASKKDGGPTDTQYF.

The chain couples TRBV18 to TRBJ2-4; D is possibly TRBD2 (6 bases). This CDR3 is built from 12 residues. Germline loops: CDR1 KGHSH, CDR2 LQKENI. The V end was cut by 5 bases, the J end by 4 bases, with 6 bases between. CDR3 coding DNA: TGTGCCAGCTCAGGACTAAAAAACATTCAGTACTTC. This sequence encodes CASSGLKNIQYF.

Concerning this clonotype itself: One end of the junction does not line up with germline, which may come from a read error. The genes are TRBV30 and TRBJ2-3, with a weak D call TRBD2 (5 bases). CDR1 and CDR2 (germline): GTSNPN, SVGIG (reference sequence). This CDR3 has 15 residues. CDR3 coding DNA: TGTGCCCGGAGTGAGGGAAGCACTAGCACAGATACGCAGTATTTT. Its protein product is CARSEGSTSTDTQYF.

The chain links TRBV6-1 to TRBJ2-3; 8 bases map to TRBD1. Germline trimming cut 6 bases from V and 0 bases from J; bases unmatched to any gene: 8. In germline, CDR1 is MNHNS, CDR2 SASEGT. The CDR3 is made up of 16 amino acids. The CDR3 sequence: CASRKSTGASTDTQYF. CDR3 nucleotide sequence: TGTGCCAGCAGGAAATCGACAGGGGCCAGCACAGATACGCAGTATTTT.

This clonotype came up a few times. CDR3 bases: TGCAGTGCTAGGGCGGCGGAGCGGTTCACAGATACGCAGTATTTT. Encoded protein: CSARAAERFTDTQYF. The V call is TRBV20-1, the J call TRBJ2-3; TRBD2 might be the D (5 bases). The germline V and J ends were trimmed by 3 bases and 2 bases, with 15 bases remaining between them. The V gene's germline CDR1 is DFQATT and CDR2 SNEGSKA (reference sequence). CDR3 length: 15 amino acids.

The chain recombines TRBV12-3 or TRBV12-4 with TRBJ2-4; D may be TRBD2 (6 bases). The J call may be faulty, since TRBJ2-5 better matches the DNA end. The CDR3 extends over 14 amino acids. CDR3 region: CASRPLEGSETQYF. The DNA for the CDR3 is TGTGCCAGCAGGCCCCTGGAGGGCAGTGAGACCCAGTACTTC.

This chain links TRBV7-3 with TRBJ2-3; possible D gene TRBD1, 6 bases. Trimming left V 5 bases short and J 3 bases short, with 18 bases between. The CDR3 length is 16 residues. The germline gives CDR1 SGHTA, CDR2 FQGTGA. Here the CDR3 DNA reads TGTGCCAGCAGCCAAACTCCCGCAGGGACAACAGATACGCAGTATTTT. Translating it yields CASSQTPAGTTDTQYF.

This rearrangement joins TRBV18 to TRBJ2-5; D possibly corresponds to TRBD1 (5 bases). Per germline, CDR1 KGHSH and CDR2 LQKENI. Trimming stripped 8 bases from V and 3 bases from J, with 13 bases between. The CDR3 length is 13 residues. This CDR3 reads CASLQGTEETQYF. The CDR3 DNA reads TGTGCCAGCCTCCAGGGTACCGAAGAGACCCAGTACTTC.

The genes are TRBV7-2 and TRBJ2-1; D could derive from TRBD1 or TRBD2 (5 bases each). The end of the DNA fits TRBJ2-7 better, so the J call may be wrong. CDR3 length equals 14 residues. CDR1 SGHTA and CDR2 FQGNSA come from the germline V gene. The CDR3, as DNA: TGTGCCAGCAGCCCCCGCAGGGACGACAATGAGCAGTACTTC. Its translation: CASSPRRDDNEQYF.

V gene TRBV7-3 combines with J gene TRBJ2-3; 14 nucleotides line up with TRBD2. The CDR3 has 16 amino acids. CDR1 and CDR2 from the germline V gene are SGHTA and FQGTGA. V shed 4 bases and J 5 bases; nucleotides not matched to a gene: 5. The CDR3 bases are TGTGCCAGCAGCTCGGGACTAGCGGGAGCGAAAGATACGCAGTATTTT. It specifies CASSSGLAGAKDTQYF.

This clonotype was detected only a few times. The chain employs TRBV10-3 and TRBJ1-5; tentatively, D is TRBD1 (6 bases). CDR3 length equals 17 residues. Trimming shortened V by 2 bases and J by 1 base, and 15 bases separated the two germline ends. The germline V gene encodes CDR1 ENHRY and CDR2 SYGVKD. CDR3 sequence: CAISEGGGRRSNQPQHF. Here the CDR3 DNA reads TGTGCCATCAGTGAGGGAGGGGGGCGGCGGAGCAATCAGCCCCAGCATTTT.

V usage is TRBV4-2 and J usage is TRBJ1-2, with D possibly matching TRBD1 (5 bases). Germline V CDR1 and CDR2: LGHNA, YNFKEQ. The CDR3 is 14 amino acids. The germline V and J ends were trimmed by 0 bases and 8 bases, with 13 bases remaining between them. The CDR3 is CASSQDQGVRGYTF. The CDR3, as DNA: TGTGCCAGCAGCCAAGATCAGGGAGTGAGAGGCTACACCTTC.

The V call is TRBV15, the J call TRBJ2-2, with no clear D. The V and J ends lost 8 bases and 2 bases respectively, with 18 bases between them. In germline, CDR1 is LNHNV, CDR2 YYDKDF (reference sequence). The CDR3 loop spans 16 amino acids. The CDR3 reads CATGVNQPSNTGELFF. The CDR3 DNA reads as TGTGCCACCGGGGTGAACCAACCCTCAAACACCGGGGAGCTGTTTTTT.